Listed below are T cell receptor beta chains from one sample, sequenced in a study of early T cells in non-severe SARS-CoV-2 infection. A single record per CDR3 protein comes from TCRdb applying MiXCR to the 5' RACE reads. The repertoire has approximately 28,000 distinct CDR3 sequences, approximately 5.1% of them found once; the top ten carry 4%. Sequencing used whole blood. These receptors came from an adult who was a healthcare worker with PCR-confirmed SARS-CoV-2 infection or an uninfected control (not recorded which). The CDR3 runs from the conserved cysteine through the conserved F or W.

>TRBV20-1|TRBJ2-7
CSARELAGDYEQYF
>TRBV25-1|TRBJ2-2
CASSEWGGHYTGELFF
>TRBV19|TRBJ2-3
CASSPRGRMRNTQYF
>TRBV6-6|TRBJ2-3
CASSYSLERQGDTDTQYF
>TRBV7-9|TRBJ1-3
CASSTSWAGASRGNTIYF
>TRBV10-3|TRBJ1-1
CAISEDEIMNTEAFF
>TRBV12-3/TRBV12-4|TRBJ2-3
CASSWTSGGHRLDTQYF
>TRBV29-1|TRBJ1-1
CSVQDGAFF
>TRBV5-1|TRBJ1-4
CASSLEGGRAEKLFF
>TRBV7-9|TRBJ2-3
CASRGTSTDTQYF
>TRBV7-2|TRBJ2-7
CASSPQGEQYF
>TRBV6-6|TRBJ2-3
CASRNTGTGGVTPDTQYF
>TRBV10-3|TRBJ2-3
CAISESGDTQYF
>TRBV11-2|TRBJ2-7
CASSLLPSYEQYF
>TRBV30|TRBJ2-7
CAWSVRGTRGFHEQYF
>TRBV7-2|TRBJ2-3
CASSLAPTGAADTQYF
>TRBV6-6|TRBJ2-3
CASSYLTSGDTQYF
>TRBV5-1|TRBJ2-2
CASSLGDRDTGELFF
>TRBV3-1|TRBJ2-3
CASSQGPEAGGSDTQYF
>TRBV7-3|TRBJ2-1
CASSLTGINEQFF
>TRBV7-3|TRBJ2-1
CASSVGGSSYNEQFF
>TRBV20-1|TRBJ2-3
CSAETSADTQYF
>TRBV4-3|TRBJ1-3
CASSQGGDGGNTIYF
>TRBV5-1|TRBJ2-5
CASSLAVRAVREQETQYF
>TRBV7-3|TRBJ1-4
CASSLTGGLNEKLFF
>TRBV10-2|TRBJ2-7
CASSVGGRDSYEQYF
>TRBV11-2|TRBJ2-3
CASSARDLDVADTQYF
>TRBV5-1|TRBJ2-3
CASSFQDDTQYF
>TRBV20-1|TRBJ1-2
CSAFYSGMAGYTF
>TRBV9|TRBJ1-6
CASSVTQGDSPLHF
>TRBV6-1|TRBJ1-5
CDSSERTYSNQPQHF
>TRBV3-1|TRBJ2-3
CASSLGGLESDTQYF
>TRBV20-1|TRBJ1-4
CSAREGLGEKLFF
>TRBV10-3|TRBJ1-1
CAISDRDTEAFF
>TRBV29-1|TRBJ1-2
CSVDPTAVLF
>TRBV9|TRBJ2-1
CASSATGFNSNEQFF
>TRBV30|TRBJ2-1
CAWSVGTDNEQFF
>TRBV7-9|TRBJ2-6
CAADSGANVLTF
>TRBV7-2|TRBJ2-5
CASSPGATLQETQYF
>TRBV7-9|TRBJ1-1
CASSLEAGGHTEAFF
>TRBV12-3/TRBV12-4|TRBJ1-1
CASIGCRVPIMNTEAFF
>TRBV6-2/TRBV6-3|TRBJ1-4
CASSSGDRDGEKLFF
>TRBV5-1|TRBJ2-3
CASSTGLSSDTQYF
>TRBV7-9|TRBJ2-7
CTSSLTDSTYEQYF
>TRBV20-1|TRBJ2-1
CSAIAGGTYNEQFF